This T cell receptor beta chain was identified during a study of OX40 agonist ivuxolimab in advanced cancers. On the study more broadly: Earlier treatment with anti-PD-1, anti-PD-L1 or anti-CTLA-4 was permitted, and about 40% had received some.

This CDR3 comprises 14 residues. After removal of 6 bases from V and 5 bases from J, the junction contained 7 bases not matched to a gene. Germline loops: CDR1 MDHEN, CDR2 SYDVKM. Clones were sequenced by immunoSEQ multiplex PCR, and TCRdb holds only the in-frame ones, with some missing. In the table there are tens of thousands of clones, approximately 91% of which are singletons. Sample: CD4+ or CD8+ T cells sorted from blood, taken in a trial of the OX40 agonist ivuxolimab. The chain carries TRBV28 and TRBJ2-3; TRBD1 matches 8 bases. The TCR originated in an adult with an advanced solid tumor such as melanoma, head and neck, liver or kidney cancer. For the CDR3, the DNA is TGTGCCAGCAGCTCGGACAGGGAAGAAGATACGCAGTATTTT. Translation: CASSSDREEDTQYF. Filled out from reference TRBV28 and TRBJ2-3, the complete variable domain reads DVKVTQSSRYLVKRTGEKVFLECVQDMDHENMFWYRQDPGLGLRLIYFSYDVKMKEKGDIPEGYSVSREKKERFSLILESASTNQTSMYLCASSSDREEDTQYFGPGTRLTVL.